Listed here are 14 T cell receptor beta chains from one sample, sequenced in a study of T cells of healthy individuals. Using its own MiXCR run on the 5' RACE reads, TCRdb lists one record per CDR3 protein. Of about 96,000 distinct CDR3 sequences in the sample, roughly a sixth were seen once. These receptors came from a human donor in good health.

J is TRBJ1-3 and V is TRBV6-2 or TRBV6-3, with unresolved D. The germline CDR1 and CDR2 sequences are MNHEY and SVGEGT. V lost 4 bases to trimming and J lost 1 base, with 5 bases between them. The CDR3 sequence is 13 residues long. The CDR3 DNA is TGTGCCAGCAGTTGGGTTTCTGGAAACACCATATATTTT. This encodes CASSWVSGNTIYF.

This clonotype was recorded a few times. The rearrangement joins TRBV4-3 to TRBJ2-1, with D perhaps TRBD1 (5 bases). This CDR3 region has 16 residues. The V gene lost 0 bases and the J gene lost 0 bases, with 9 bases spanning the gap. Per the germline V gene, CDR1 is LGHNA and CDR2 is YSLEER. The CDR3 DNA is TGCGCCAGCAGCCAAGATATAAGGGGCTCCTACAATGAGCAGTTCTTC. This sequence encodes CASSQDIRGSYNEQFF.

This clonotype was found once. This rearrangement joins TRBV6-2 or TRBV6-3 to TRBJ2-3; 9 bases are a match to TRBD2. Germline CDR1 MNHEY, CDR2 SVGEGT. The CDR3 spans 13 residues. V shed 5 bases and J 10 bases; nucleotides not matched to a gene: 7. CDR3 in DNA: TGTGCCAGCAGTGAGACTAGCGGCCTTTCGCAGTATTTT. Its protein product is CASSETSGLSQYF.

This clonotype appeared many times. This rearrangement joins TRBV6-6 to TRBJ1-6, with D uncertain. CDR1 and CDR2 (germline): MNHNY, SVGAGI (reference sequence). The CDR3 totals 15 residues. V dropped 6 bases and J dropped 4 bases, with 13 bases sitting between them. Here the CDR3 reads CASSWDNDYNSPLHF. The CDR3 bases are TGTGCCAGCAGCTGGGATAACGATTATAATTCACCCCTCCACTTT.

This clonotype was recorded at least ten times. The chain employs TRBV7-6 and TRBJ1-3; D gene ambiguous. This CDR3 region has 15 residues. Germline CDR1 is SGHVS and CDR2 is FNYEAQ. The V end was cut by 4 bases, the J end by 4 bases, with 14 bases between. CDR3 in DNA: TGTGCCAGCAGCTCGGCCCCGGGCCCCGGAAACACCATATATTTT. Encoded protein: CASSSAPGPGNTIYF.

This clonotype was counted between two and nine times. The chain combines TRBV12-3 or TRBV12-4 with TRBJ2-3, with D possibly TRBD2 on 6 matching bases. The CDR3 contains 12 residues. Trimming took 5 bases from V and 9 from J, leaving 12 bases between them. The DNA of the CDR3 is TGTGCCAGCAGTCCAGGTGGGGGGACGCAGTATTTT. It specifies CASSPGGGTQYF.

This clonotype was counted a few times. The V and J genes are TRBV20-1 and TRBJ2-7, with D unresolved. Germline CDR1 is DFQATT and CDR2 is SNEGSKA (reference sequence). The V gene lost 6 bases and the J gene lost 9 bases, with 21 bases spanning the gap. The CDR3 is made up of 13 amino acids. The CDR3 here is CSAPVIDQIGQYF. The CDR3, as DNA: TGCAGTGCCCCGGTGATCGACCAGATAGGGCAGTACTTC.

This clonotype was counted at least ten times. The chain couples TRBV29-1 to TRBJ1-2; no reliable D call. The CDR3 has 14 residues. V lost 5 bases and J 0 bases, leaving 13 bases between the germline ends. The germline CDR1 and CDR2 sequences are SQVTM and ANQGSEA. CDR3 coding DNA: TGCAGCGTTTACGGATACCTTACTAACTATGGCTACACCTTC. This gives the protein CSVYGYLTNYGYTF.

This clonotype was observed at least ten times. CDR3 nucleotide sequence: TGTGCCACCAGTGATTTGGGCGGGAGAGATACGCAGTATTTT. Translation: CATSDLGGRDTQYF. The chain employs TRBV24-1 and TRBJ2-3; 7 bases map to TRBD2. CDR1 is KGHDR and CDR2 is SFDVKD in the germline V gene. CDR3 size: 14 residues. J lost 5 bases, V lost 0 bases, and 1 base had no gene match.

The table lists this clonotype with many counts. V gene TRBV4-3 combines with J gene TRBJ1-1; weak D call: TRBD1 (6 bases). V was shortened by 0 bases and J by 3 bases, with 14 bases between the two germline ends. Germline V gene sequence: CDR1 LGHNA, CDR2 YSLEER. The CDR3 spans 16 residues. CDR3 region: CASSQDRRQVYTEAFF. The CDR3 DNA follows: TGCGCCAGCAGCCAAGATAGGAGACAGGTATACACTGAAGCTTTCTTT.

This clonotype has only a few counts. The gene calls are TRBV9 and TRBJ2-5; a possible D gene is TRBD1 (6 bases). Trimming took 0 bases from V and 5 from J, leaving 14 bases between them. Germline V lookup: CDR1 SGDLS, CDR2 YYNGEE. This CDR3 is 15 amino acids long. The CDR3: CASSVEQGQGETQYF. Here the CDR3 DNA reads TGTGCCAGCAGCGTAGAGCAGGGGCAGGGGGAGACCCAGTACTTC.

This clonotype appeared many times. The V and J genes are TRBV4-1 and TRBJ2-7; D remains ambiguous. Trimming cost V 1 base and J 1 base, with 8 bases left between them. The germline V gene encodes CDR1 MGHRA and CDR2 YSYEKL. The CDR3 is 14 residues long. The CDR3 region has the DNA TGCGCCAGCAGCCAAGTCGACGGGTCCTACGAGCAGTACTTC. It encodes CASSQVDGSYEQYF.

The CDR3 loop is CAISEQRGQYEQYF. Written as DNA, the CDR3 is TGTGCCATCAGTGAGCAGAGAGGACAGTACGAGCAGTACTTC. The chain employs TRBV10-3 and TRBJ2-7; D is possibly TRBD1 (6 bases). V was shortened by 2 bases and J by 4 bases, with 12 bases between the two germline ends. Germline values: CDR1 ENHRY, CDR2 SYGVKD. This CDR3 has 14 residues.

This clonotype came up a few times. The chain carries TRBV11-1 and TRBJ1-2; D ambiguous. Germline values: CDR1 SGHAT, CDR2 FQDESV (reference sequence). Trimming took 5 bases from V and 4 from J, leaving 11 bases between them. This CDR3 is 13 amino acids long. Here the CDR3 reads CASSQSGSYGYTF. The CDR3 region has the DNA TGTGCCAGCAGCCAGTCGGGCAGCTATGGCTACACCTTC. Looking up the rest from reference TRBV11-1 and TRBJ1-2 gives the full variable domain: EAEVAQSPRYKITEKSQAVAFWCDPISGHATLYWYRQILGQGPELLVQFQDESVVDDSQLPKDRFSAERLKGVDSTLKIQPAELGDSAMYLCASSQSGSYGYTFGSGTRLTVV.